A single sample gave rise to the 13 T cell receptor beta chains below, sequenced in a study of CD4 T cells in relation to SARS-CoV-2 and coronaviruses. The table came from immunoSEQ multiplex PCR; TCRdb's copy has only in-frame clones and leaves some out. The table has some 25,000 clones, around 76% seen once; the top ten hold roughly 10%. These TCRs' antigens remain unknown. Unexposed donor CD4+ T cells date from about 2011-2018, before the COVID-19 pandemic. CD4+ T cells were isolated from the cells after 10 days of culture. Material for sequencing was CD4+ T cells from PBMCs, cultured in vitro. The source is a human donor in good health.

This chain connects TRBV11-3 to TRBJ2-3; TRBD1 aligns across 8 bases. Germline CDR1 and CDR2: SGHNT and YENEEA. V shed 6 bases, J shed 2 bases, and the junction held 10 bases outside the gene matches. There are 16 residues in the CDR3. CDR3 nucleotide sequence: TGTGCCAGCAGGGTAACTGACAGGGGTCTCACAGATACGCAGTATTTT. Protein product: CASRVTDRGLTDTQYF.

This rearrangement joins TRBV7-9 to TRBJ1-1, with no clear D. CDR1 and CDR2 (germline): SEHNR, FQNEAQ (reference sequence). Trimming took 1 base from V and 1 from J, leaving 1 base between them. The CDR3 consists of 12 residues. The CDR3 here is CASSLENTEAFF. CDR3 coding DNA: TGTGCCAGCAGCTTAGAGAACACTGAAGCTTTCTTT.

This clone was detected only a few times. This rearrangement joins TRBV6-4 to TRBJ2-1; 13 bases align to TRBD2. CDR1 is MRHNA and CDR2 is SNTAGT in the germline V gene. V was pared by 4 bases and J by 1 base, with 13 bases of the junction left unmatched. CDR3 length equals 20 residues. CDR3 region: CASSVDGLAGEVGSYNEQFF. The CDR3 coding sequence is TGTGCCAGCAGTGTCGACGGACTAGCGGGAGAGGTGGGGTCCTACAATGAGCAGTTCTTC.

This clone was counted a single time. The chain recombines TRBV6-2 or TRBV6-3 with TRBJ1-5, with D tentatively TRBD1 (6 bases). The CDR3 is made up of 17 amino acids. V was shortened by 8 bases and J by 4 bases, with 24 bases between the two germline ends. Per the germline V gene, CDR1 is MNHEY and CDR2 is SVGEGT. The CDR3 sequence: CASRQVGGDRSNQPQHF. Here the CDR3 DNA reads TGTGCCAGCCGCCAGGTGGGGGGCGACAGAAGTAATCAGCCCCAGCATTTT.

This chain uses TRBV9 with TRBJ2-3; D is unclear. Trimming removed 5 bases at V and 3 bases at J, with 7 bases between. Germline V CDR1 and CDR2: SGDLS, YYNGEE. The CDR3 contains 12 residues. The CDR3 loop reads CASRPVTDTQYF. CDR3 nucleotide sequence: TGTGCCAGCAGACCAGTAACAGATACGCAGTATTTT.

This clone occurred a few times. DNA of the CDR3: TGTGCCAGCAGTATCCTTAACTATGGCTACACCTTC. It encodes CASSILNYGYTF. This chain connects TRBV2 to TRBJ1-2; no clear D gene. Between the trimmed V and J ends, which lost 5 bases and 1 base, there was a span of 5 bases. Germline V gene sequence: CDR1 SNHLY, CDR2 FYNNEI. There are 12 residues in the CDR3. Full variable domain (remainder filled in from reference TRBV2 and TRBJ1-2): EPEVTQTPSHQVTQMGQEVILRCVPISNHLYFYWYRQILGQKVEFLVSFYNNEISEKSEIFDDQFSVERPDGSNFTLKIRSTKLEDSAMYFCASSILNYGYTFGSGTRLTVV.

V usage is TRBV21-1 and J usage is TRBJ2-7; the table gives TRBD2 as D, unverified against the DNA. TRBV21-1 is termed a pseudogene. CDR3 length: 16 residues. CDR3 protein: CASSVRSGSWSYEQYF. In DNA, the CDR3 is TGTGCCAGCAGCGTCAGAAGCGGGAGTTGGTCCTACGAGCAGTACTTC.

A word on this clone: The junction shows a germline mismatch at one end, possibly a read error. The rearrangement uses TRBV14 and TRBJ2-7, with D unclear. Germline V gene lookup returns CDR1 SGHDN and CDR2 FVKESK. The CDR3 is 13 residues long. As DNA, the CDR3 is TGTGCCAGCAGCCAATCGGCGGAAGCGACGAGCCACTTC. It codes for CASSQSAEATSHF.

This clone appeared a single time. The rearrangement joins TRBV6-5 to TRBJ1-1; 9 bases line up with TRBD1. V gave up 6 bases and J gave up 5 bases; unmatched junction bases: 7. From germline, CDR1 is MNHEY and CDR2 SVGAGI. The CDR3 extends over 14 amino acids. The CDR3 nucleotides read TGTGCCAGCAGACCGACAGGGGGAGGAACTGAAGCTTTCTTT. Its translation: CASRPTGGGTEAFF.

V usage is TRBV2 and J usage is TRBJ2-3, with D perhaps TRBD1 or TRBD2 (5 bases each). The CDR3 extends over 16 amino acids. V lost 5 bases and J 11 bases, leaving 26 bases between the germline ends. Germline V lookup: CDR1 SNHLY, CDR2 FYNNEI. The CDR3 DNA is TGTGCCAGCAGTTTGGGCACCATCGGGACCCCGGACCGGCAGTATTTT. Its protein product is CASSLGTIGTPDRQYF.

The chain links TRBV6-2 or TRBV6-3 to TRBJ1-5; no clear D. Germline CDR1 reads MNHEY; CDR2 reads SVGEGT. With 0 bases removed from V and 0 bases from J, the gap between germline ends came to 6 bases. This CDR3 is 15 amino acids long. The chain's CDR3 is CASSYSRYSNQPQHF. DNA of the CDR3: TGTGCCAGCAGTTACTCCAGATATAGCAATCAGCCCCAGCATTTT.

This clone was detected a few times. This chain links TRBV27 with TRBJ1-5; D is uncertain. Trimming pared 7 bases from V and 0 bases from J, leaving 16 bases between. This CDR3 comprises 16 residues. Germline CDR1 reads MNHEY; CDR2 reads SMNVEV (reference sequence). CDR3 DNA sequence: TGTGCCAGCACGTTCAGCAGACTATATAGCAATCAGCCCCAGCATTTT. Its protein is CASTFSRLYSNQPQHF.

V is TRBV5-6 and J is TRBJ2-7; 11 bases fit TRBD2. Germline V gives CDR1 SGHDT, CDR2 YYEEEE. The CDR3 totals 14 residues. Trimming at V came to 4 bases and at J to 4 bases, leaving 4 bases not matched to a gene. CDR3 loop: CASSQGLAAYEQYF. CDR3 coding DNA: TGTGCCAGCAGCCAGGGACTAGCGGCATACGAGCAGTACTTC. The complete variable domain, with remaining parts taken from reference TRBV5-6 and TRBJ2-7, reads DAGVTQSPTHLIKTRGQQVTLRCSPKSGHDTVSWYQQALGQGPQFIFQYYEEEERQRGNFPDRFSGHQFPNYSSELNVNALLLGDSALYLCASSQGLAAYEQYFGPGTRLTVT.